This T cell receptor beta chain was captured in a study of blood T cell repertoires in COVID-19. Germline lookup yields CDR1 MDHEN and CDR2 SYDVKM. The CDR3 extends over 16 amino acids. Between the trimmed V and J ends, which lost 5 bases and 0 bases, there was a span of 16 bases. Only in-frame clones appear in the TCRdb table, and some are missing; sequencing was by immunoSEQ multiplex PCR. The sample has fewer than 400,000 clones, around 85% seen once. Input material: peripheral blood. This TCR derives from a woman aged 18 to 35 with acute or convalescent COVID-19. The rearrangement joins TRBV28 to TRBJ1-2, with D possibly matching TRBD1 (5 bases). CDR3 loop: CASSLGGFDANYGYTF. DNA for the CDR3: TGTGCCAGCAGTCTGGGGGGGTTCGATGCTAACTATGGCTACACCTTC.